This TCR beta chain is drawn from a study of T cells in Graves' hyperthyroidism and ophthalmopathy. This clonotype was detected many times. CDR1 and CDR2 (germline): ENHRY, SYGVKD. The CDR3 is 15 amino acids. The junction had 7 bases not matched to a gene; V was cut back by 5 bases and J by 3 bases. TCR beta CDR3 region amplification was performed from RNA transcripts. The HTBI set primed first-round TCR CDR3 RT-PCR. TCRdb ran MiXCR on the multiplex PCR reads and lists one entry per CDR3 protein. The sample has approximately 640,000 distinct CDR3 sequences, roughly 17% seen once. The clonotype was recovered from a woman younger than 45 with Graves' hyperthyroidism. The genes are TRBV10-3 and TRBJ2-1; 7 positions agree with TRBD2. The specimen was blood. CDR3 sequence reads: CAISRRLADYNEQFF. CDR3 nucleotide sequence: TGTGCCATCAGTCGGCGGCTAGCGGACTACAATGAGCAGTTCTTC.